A selection of T cell receptor beta chains follows, all from one sample in a study of T-cell reconstitution after alpha-beta-depleted transplantation in children. Each CDR3 protein gets one entry after TCRdb re-called the PCR reads with MiXCR. This table holds hundreds of thousands of distinct CDR3 sequences, roughly 15% found once. The sequences come from PBMCs, collected from the stem cell graft. These receptors all come from a human donor who donated a stem cell graft to a child with Fanconi anemia. Both conserved end residues are part of each CDR3. A D gene is named only where the DNA matches it firmly. Size is omitted from some rows. Given values are once, few, many or a class for expanded clones.

J gene	clone size	D gene	CDR3 length	V gene	CDR3 DNA	CDR3 protein
TRBJ2-1	NA	NA	15	TRBV4-3	TGCGCCAGCAGCCAAGAAGGCTACAAGGGGAATGAGCAGTTCTTC	CASSQEGYKGNEQFF
TRBJ2-3	NA	NA	15	TRBV5-1	TGCGCCAGCAGCTTGGTCCCCGGAATCACAGATACGCAGTATTTT	CASSLVPGITDTQYF
TRBJ2-2	few	TRBD2	15	TRBV2	TGTGCCAGCAGTGAAGGTCTAGCGGGAGGCGGGGAGCTGTTTTTT	CASSEGLAGGGELFF
TRBJ2-2	few	NA	10	TRBV7-9	TGTGCCAGCAGGTCCGGGGAGCTGTTTTTT	CASRSGELFF
TRBJ2-3	few	NA	13	TRBV5-1	TGCGCCAGCATGGGAACCGGCGCGGATACGCAGTATTTT	CASMGTGADTQYF
TRBJ2-1	few	NA	14	TRBV19	TGTGCCAGTGGCCTCCGGGACGGAGGCAATGAGCAGTTCTTC	CASGLRDGGNEQFF
TRBJ2-2	NA	NA	14	TRBV30	TGTGCCTGGAGTGTACGCGTAAACACCGGGGAGCTGTTTTTT	CAWSVRVNTGELFF
TRBJ2-6	few	TRBD1	20	TRBV23-1	TGCGCCAGCAGTCAACCGATGGACAGGGGGATTTCCTCTGGGGCCAACGTCCTGACTTTC	CASSQPMDRGISSGANVLTF
TRBJ1-6	few	NA	16	TRBV5-1	TGCGCCAGCAGCCCGGAGGGGGTCCCCTACACTTCGCCCCTCCACTTT	CASSPEGVPYTSPLHF
TRBJ1-1	many	NA	15	TRBV5-1	TGCGCCAGCAGCTCGGCCCCGACAGTGGGCACTGAAGCTTTCTTT	CASSSAPTVGTEAFF
TRBJ2-7	NA	NA	10	TRBV2	TGTGCCCTGGGGGACTACGAGCAGTACTTC	CALGDYEQYF
TRBJ2-2	NA	TRBD2	16	TRBV12-3/TRBV12-4	TGTGCCAGCAGTTTCTCAAGCGGGGGGTACACCGGGGAGCTGTTTTTT	CASSFSSGGYTGELFF
TRBJ2-7	NA	NA	12	TRBV5-1	TGCGCCAGCAGCAACACAGGGAGTCAGCAGTACTTC	CASSNTGSQQYF
TRBJ2-3	many	NA	13	TRBV4-3	TGCGCCAGCAGCCAAGTTGACAGGGATACGCAGTATTTT	CASSQVDRDTQYF
TRBJ2-1	NA	NA	15	TRBV3-1	TGTGCCAGCAGCCACCCAGGGGATTTCGGCAATGAGCAGTTCTTC	CASSHPGDFGNEQFF
TRBJ2-1	many	TRBD1	14	TRBV7-2	TGTGCCAGCAGCTGGGGACAGGTCGGCAATGAGCAGTTCTTC	CASSWGQVGNEQFF
TRBJ2-3	NA	TRBD2	12	TRBV6-2/TRBV6-3	TGTGCCAGCACTAGCGGAGGAGATACGCAGTATTTT	CASTSGGDTQYF
TRBJ1-6	many	NA	11	TRBV30	TGTGCCTACTCCTGGGATGGACCCCTCCACTTT	CAYSWDGPLHF
TRBJ1-2	NA	NA	13	TRBV29-1	TGCAGCTCCCGGGACTTCACCTGGGGTGGCTACACCTTC	CSSRDFTWGGYTF
TRBJ1-1	many	NA	16	TRBV9	TGTGCCAGCAGCGGCAGAGGGTGGAGGGGGAACACTGAAGCTTTCTTT	CASSGRGWRGNTEAFF
TRBJ2-6	many	NA	15	TRBV25-1	TGTGCCAGTACCCGAGGGGGATCTGGGGCCAACGTCCTGACTTTC	CASTRGGSGANVLTF
TRBJ2-5	few	NA	14	TRBV5-1	TGCGCCAGCAGCTCGGCGGCGGCACAAGAGACCCAGTACTTC	CASSSAAAQETQYF
TRBJ1-2	few	NA	12	TRBV12-3/TRBV12-4	TGTGCCAGCAGTCGGACAAACTATGGCTACACCTTC	CASSRTNYGYTF
TRBJ2-1	many	NA	15	TRBV4-2	TGTGCCAGCAGCCAAGAGGAAAACCTAAGGCATGAGCAGTTCTTC	CASSQEENLRHEQFF
TRBJ1-1	few	NA	13	TRBV6-1	TGTGCCAGCCTAAAGACAGCCAACACTGAAGCTTTCTTT	CASLKTANTEAFF
TRBJ2-5	few	NA	16	TRBV19	TGTGCCAGTAGTATGGACACCCTCGTAGGACAAGAGACCCAGTACTTC	CASSMDTLVGQETQYF
TRBJ2-3	many	TRBD2	16	TRBV4-3	TGCGCCAGCAGCCAGGGGGGGGAGGCCTTGCTGGATACGCAGTATTTT	CASSQGGEALLDTQYF
TRBJ2-5	few	TRBD1	13	TRBV5-1	TGCGCCAGCAGCTCACAGGGGCCGGAGACCCAGTACTTC	CASSSQGPETQYF
TRBJ1-4	many	NA	14	TRBV6-1	TGTGCCAGCAGTGAAGGGGGACTGCATGAAAAACTGTTTTTT	CASSEGGLHEKLFF
TRBJ1-1	few	TRBD1	14	TRBV5-5	TGTGCCAGCAGCGTCACGACAGGGAGAACTGAAGCTTTCTTT	CASSVTTGRTEAFF
TRBJ2-3	few	NA	14	TRBV7-9	TGTGCCAGCAGCTTAAGTCAGAGCACAGATACGCAGTATTTT	CASSLSQSTDTQYF
TRBJ2-5	few	NA	13	TRBV5-6	TGTGCCAGCCTGCCGTGGAACCAAGAGACCCAGTACTTC	CASLPWNQETQYF
TRBJ1-1	many	NA	13	TRBV12-3/TRBV12-4	TGTGCCAGCAGTTTGAAGCGGAACACTGAAGCTTTCTTT	CASSLKRNTEAFF
TRBJ1-1	few	NA	15	TRBV12-3/TRBV12-4	TGTGCCTCCCGGGCCCAAACTAACCCCGACACTGAAGCTTTCTTT	CASRAQTNPDTEAFF
TRBJ2-2	NA	TRBD2	13	TRBV20-1	TGCAGTGCTAATAGCGGGGGGACCGGGGAGCTGTTTTTT	CSANSGGTGELFF
TRBJ1-5	few	TRBD1	13	TRBV20-1	TGCAGTGCTAGGGGGACAGGGTATCAGCCCCAGCATTTT	CSARGTGYQPQHF
TRBJ2-1	many	NA	13	TRBV7-9	TGTGCCAGCAGCTCTACTAACAACGGTGAGCAGTTCTTC	CASSSTNNGEQFF
TRBJ2-1	few	NA	17	TRBV5-5	TGTGCCAGCAGCCCCTTGCGGTCGGCAGGGGCCTACAATGAGCAGTTCTTC	CASSPLRSAGAYNEQFF
TRBJ1-1	few	TRBD1	15	TRBV12-3/TRBV12-4	TGTGCCAGCAGTTCAACCGGGACAGGGGGCACTGAAGCTTTCTTT	CASSSTGTGGTEAFF
TRBJ2-1	many	NA	16	TRBV7-6	TGTGCCAGCAGCCCGAATGTACCAAGCTCCTACAATGAGCAGTTCTTC	CASSPNVPSSYNEQFF
TRBJ1-1	many	NA	12	TRBV7-8	TGTGCCAGCAGCTTTGTGAACACTGAAGCTTTCTTT	CASSFVNTEAFF
TRBJ1-3	many	NA	14	TRBV29-1	TGCAGCGTTGTTTGGGCAGGGGTTGGAAACACCATATATTTT	CSVVWAGVGNTIYF